This T cell receptor beta chain was sequenced for a study of shared clonotypes between healthy human individuals. In regard to this clone: No antigen is known for it.

Every contributor of samples was a Caucasian grown-up residing in Nashville, Tennessee. General study findings and limits: Despite large depth, sorted-subset datasets appeared incompletely sequenced. Among non-shared clonotypes, generation probabilities were lower than among those shared by all four donors.

Genomic DNA of each subset was evenly split across several immunoSEQ plates. Method: immunoSEQ multiplex PCR; TCRdb's copy keeps in-frame clones and lacks some. Counted here are hundreds of thousands of clones, roughly 80% occurring once; the ten biggest clones make up about 10%. The sample taken for sequencing was memory CD4+ T cells sorted from blood. Subset of the sample: CD45RA-negative fraction. The clonotype originates from a man aged 25 to 40 in good health.

The CDR3 sequence: CSARIQETQYF. CDR3 bases: TGCAGCGCCAGGATCCAAGAGACCCAGTACTTC. The chain combines TRBV29-1 with TRBJ2-5; D unclear. Looked up from germline, CDR1 is SQVTM and CDR2 is ANQGSEA. The CDR3 sequence is 11 residues long. Trimming took off 7 bases at V and 1 base at J, with 7 bases between the two ends.